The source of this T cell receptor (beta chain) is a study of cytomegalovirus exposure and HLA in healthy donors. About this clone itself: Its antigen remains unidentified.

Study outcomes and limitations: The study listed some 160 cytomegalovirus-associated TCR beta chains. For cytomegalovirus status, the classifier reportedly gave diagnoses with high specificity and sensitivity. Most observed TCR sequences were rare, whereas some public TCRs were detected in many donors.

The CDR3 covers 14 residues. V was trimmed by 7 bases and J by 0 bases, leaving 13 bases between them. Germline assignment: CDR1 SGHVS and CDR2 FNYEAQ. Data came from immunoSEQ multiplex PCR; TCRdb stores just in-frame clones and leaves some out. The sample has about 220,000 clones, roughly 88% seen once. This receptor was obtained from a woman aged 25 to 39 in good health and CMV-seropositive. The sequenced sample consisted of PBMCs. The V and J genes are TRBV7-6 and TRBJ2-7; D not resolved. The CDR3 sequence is CASKPSVGSYEQYF. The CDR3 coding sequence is TGTGCCAGCAAGCCCTCGGTAGGCTCCTACGAGCAGTACTTC.